Listed below are T cell receptor beta chains from one sample, sequenced in a study of T cell changes during pregnancy in multiple sclerosis. TCRdb's copy holds only in-frame clones and misses some; the assay was immunoSEQ multiplex PCR. The sample contains roughly 80,000 clones, 70% to 90% of which appear only once. Material: peripheral blood, obtained before pregnancy. All receptors derive from a female donor with multiple sclerosis, enrolled in a pregnancy study. The CDR3 runs from the conserved cysteine through the conserved F or W. Each record gives: V gene, clone size, D gene, J gene, CDR3 DNA, CDR3 protein. A D gene is named only where the DNA matches it firmly. Clone size is not always given. Where it is, it says once, few, many or a class for expanded clones.

v_gene: TRBV9; abundance: .; d_gene: .; j_gene: TRBJ2-7; CDR3nt: TGTGCCAGCAGCCCGGGGACTGCCTCCTACGAGCAGTACTTC; CDR3aa: CASSPGTASYEQYF
v_gene: TRBV5-1; abundance: .; d_gene: TRBD1; j_gene: TRBJ1-3; CDR3nt: TGCGCCAGCAGCTTGGGACAGGGTCTTGACACCATATATTTT; CDR3aa: CASSLGQGLDTIYF
v_gene: TRBV14; abundance: few; d_gene: .; j_gene: TRBJ1-1; CDR3nt: TGTGCCAGCAGCCAACAGGGGAACACTGAAGCTTTCTTT; CDR3aa: CASSQQGNTEAFF
v_gene: TRBV25-1; abundance: .; d_gene: .; j_gene: TRBJ2-2; CDR3nt: TGTGCCAGCAGACTAGCAGGGGGAAATTTCGGGGAGCTGTTTTTT; CDR3aa: CASRLAGGNFGELFF
v_gene: TRBV5-1; abundance: .; d_gene: .; j_gene: TRBJ1-2; CDR3nt: TGCGCCAGCAGCTACGGAGGCGACTATGGCTACACCTTC; CDR3aa: CASSYGGDYGYTF
v_gene: TRBV12-5; abundance: .; d_gene: TRBD2; j_gene: TRBJ2-7; CDR3nt: TGTGCTAGTGGCCGGACGGGAGGAGAATACGGGCAGTACTTC; CDR3aa: CASGRTGGEYGQYF
v_gene: TRBV7-2; abundance: .; d_gene: .; j_gene: TRBJ1-3; CDR3nt: TGTGCCAGCAGCTTCCGTCCGGCGGAGTCGAACACCATATATTTT; CDR3aa: CASSFRPAESNTIYF
v_gene: TRBV6-6; abundance: .; d_gene: TRBD1; j_gene: TRBJ1-2; CDR3nt: TGTGCCAGCAGTTACGCAGGGGGCTATGGCTACACCTTC; CDR3aa: CASSYAGGYGYTF
v_gene: TRBV7-9; abundance: few; d_gene: .; j_gene: TRBJ2-5; CDR3nt: TGTGCCAGCAGCCCTCAGGGGGGTGAGAGGGAGACCCAGTACTTC; CDR3aa: CASSPQGGERETQYF
v_gene: TRBV18; abundance: .; d_gene: TRBD1; j_gene: TRBJ2-7; CDR3nt: TGTGCCAGCTCACCACGGGGACAGGCGGACGAGCAGTACTTC; CDR3aa: CASSPRGQADEQYF
v_gene: TRBV6-6; abundance: .; d_gene: .; j_gene: TRBJ2-7; CDR3nt: TGTGCCAGCAGTTACGGGAGAGGTTACGAGCAGTACTTC; CDR3aa: CASSYGRGYEQYF
v_gene: TRBV28; abundance: .; d_gene: TRBD1; j_gene: TRBJ1-2; CDR3nt: TGTGCCAGCAGTTTTACAGGGGTGGGGAACTATGGCTACACCTTC; CDR3aa: CASSFTGVGNYGYTF
v_gene: TRBV4-3; abundance: .; d_gene: TRBD2; j_gene: TRBJ2-3; CDR3nt: TGCGCCAGCAGCACCCAAGCGGGGGCGAGCACAGATACGCAGTATTTT; CDR3aa: CASSTQAGASTDTQYF
v_gene: TRBV4-3; abundance: .; d_gene: .; j_gene: TRBJ2-1; CDR3nt: TGCGCCAGCAGCCAAGATAAGATAGGCAGCGATGAGCAGTTCTTC; CDR3aa: CASSQDKIGSDEQFF
v_gene: TRBV2; abundance: .; d_gene: .; j_gene: TRBJ1-1; CDR3nt: TGTGCCAGCAGTGTGGCGGGCTCGAACACTGAAGCTTTCTTT; CDR3aa: CASSVAGSNTEAFF
v_gene: TRBV5-5; abundance: .; d_gene: .; j_gene: TRBJ1-4; CDR3nt: TGTGCCAGCAGCTTGGGGTTGGTAGGGGCAGGGGAAAAACTGTTTTTT; CDR3aa: CASSLGLVGAGEKLFF
v_gene: TRBV7-2; abundance: .; d_gene: .; j_gene: TRBJ2-5; CDR3nt: TGTGCCAGCAGCTTTAGGGTTCAGGGGTCCCAAGAGACCCAGTACTTC; CDR3aa: CASSFRVQGSQETQYF
v_gene: TRBV4-1; abundance: .; d_gene: .; j_gene: TRBJ2-7; CDR3nt: TGCGCCAGCAGCCGGCAGACGGGGAATTCCTACGAGCAGTACTTC; CDR3aa: CASSRQTGNSYEQYF
v_gene: TRBV5-6; abundance: .; d_gene: .; j_gene: TRBJ1-2; CDR3nt: TGTGCCAGCAGCTTAAACTCAGGCGGCTACACCTTC; CDR3aa: CASSLNSGGYTF
v_gene: TRBV5-6; abundance: .; d_gene: TRBD1; j_gene: TRBJ2-1; CDR3nt: TGTGCCAGCAGCTTGGCCGCAGGGGGCGAGCAGTTCTTC; CDR3aa: CASSLAAGGEQFF
v_gene: TRBV28; abundance: .; d_gene: .; j_gene: TRBJ1-2; CDR3nt: TGTGCCAGCAGTTTAGTCGGGAAATATGGCTACACCTTC; CDR3aa: CASSLVGKYGYTF
v_gene: TRBV5-6; abundance: .; d_gene: .; j_gene: TRBJ1-2; CDR3nt: TGTGCCAGCAGCTACTTTCCGGGACTCCTAAACTATGGCTACACCTTC; CDR3aa: CASSYFPGLLNYGYTF